The 32 T cell receptor beta chains given below trace back to one sample, sequenced in a study of cytomegalovirus exposure and HLA in healthy donors. The PCR made use of 60 Vbeta and 13 Jbeta primers. Some clones are missing from TCRdb's copy, which holds only in-frame ones; the method was immunoSEQ multiplex PCR. Seen here are 150,000 to 200,000 clones, roughly 75% observed once, and the top ten hold over 4.5%. Sequencing used PBMCs. The source of these receptors is a male donor in good health and CMV-seronegative.

The chain employs TRBV4-3 and TRBJ1-2, with 7 bases identical to TRBD1. The V segment lost 4 bases and the J segment 4 bases; nucleotides outside the gene matches: 3. This CDR3 region has 13 residues. Looked up from germline, CDR1 is LGHNA and CDR2 is YSLEER. The CDR3 reads CASSRGTAYGYTF. DNA of the CDR3: TGCGCCAGCAGCCGCGGGACAGCCTATGGCTACACCTTC.

The rearrangement links TRBV5-1 to TRBJ1-4, with D uncertain. The CDR3 has 14 amino acids. Between the trimmed V and J ends, which lost 0 bases and 3 bases, there was a span of 6 bases. From germline, CDR1 is SGHRS and CDR2 YFSETQ. CDR3 in amino acids: CASSLGGSNEKLFF. CDR3 nucleotide sequence: TGCGCCAGCAGCTTGGGAGGGTCTAATGAAAAACTGTTTTTT.

CDR3 DNA: TGTGCCAGCAGTGGAACACAGGGTTTCGGAACAGATACGCAGTATTTT. Translated: CASSGTQGFGTDTQYF. V is TRBV2 and J is TRBJ2-3, with a possible D match to TRBD1 (6 bases). The V gene's germline CDR1 is SNHLY and CDR2 FYNNEI. The CDR3 totals 16 residues. V shed 4 bases and J shed 3 bases, with 17 bases lying between them. The variable domain in full, with the rest retrieved from reference TRBV2 and TRBJ2-3, is EPEVTQTPSHQVTQMGQEVILRCVPISNHLYFYWYRQILGQKVEFLVSFYNNEISEKSEIFDDQFSVERPDGSNFTLKIRSTKLEDSAMYFCASSGTQGFGTDTQYFGPGTRLTVL.

Regarding this clone: The sample has other DNA sequences that encode this CDR3 too. V gene TRBV6-5 combines with J gene TRBJ1-6; no clear D. This CDR3 is built from 14 residues. V lost 0 bases to trimming and J lost 13 bases, with 13 bases between them. Germline CDR1 is MNHEY and CDR2 is SVGAGI. CDR3 DNA sequence: TGTGCCAGCAGTTACTCGAGGTCCCTATCGCCCCTCCACTTT. It specifies CASSYSRSLSPLHF.

The genes are TRBV5-1 and TRBJ2-2; D not certain. The CDR3 is made up of 11 amino acids. Between the trimmed V and J ends, which lost 0 bases and 9 bases, there was a span of 3 bases. Germline V CDR1 and CDR2: SGHRS, YFSETQ. CDR3 nucleotides: TGCGCCAGCAGCTTGGACAGGGAGCTGTTTTTT. Encoded protein: CASSLDRELFF.

The rearrangement links TRBV25-1 to TRBJ1-5; D is uncertain. Germline CDR1 is MGHDK and CDR2 is SYGVNS. CDR3 length: 14 amino acids. V dropped 1 base and J dropped 9 bases, with 13 bases sitting between them. The CDR3 DNA reads as TGTGCCAGCAGTGAATCTGCTGAGGGATGGCCCCAGCATTTT. Residues: CASSESAEGWPQHF.

The V call is TRBV27, the J call TRBJ1-4; TRBD1 might be the D (5 bases). Trimming stripped 6 bases from V and 3 bases from J, with 14 bases between. Germline CDR1 reads MNHEY; CDR2 reads SMNVEV (reference sequence). The CDR3 loop spans 15 amino acids. The CDR3 bases are TGTGCCAGCAGACACGACAGTGGGTCTAATGAAAAACTGTTTTTT. Encoded protein: CASRHDSGSNEKLFF.

This clone was detected a few times. J is TRBJ2-1 and V is TRBV18; 9 nucleotides align to TRBD2. This CDR3 is 17 amino acids long. Germline CDR1 is KGHSH and CDR2 is LQKENI. The J segment lost 2 bases and the V segment lost 2 bases, leaving 7 bases of the junction unmatched. The DNA of the CDR3 is TGTGCCAGCTCACCAGTACTAGCGGGCTCTACCTACAATGAGCAGTTCTTC. Protein product: CASSPVLAGSTYNEQFF. The full variable domain, completed using reference TRBV18 and TRBJ2-1, is NAGVMQNPRHLVRRRGQEARLRCSPMKGHSHVYWYRQLPEEGLKFMVYLQKENIIDESGMPKERFSAEFPKEGPSILRIQQVVRGDSAAYFCASSPVLAGSTYNEQFFGPGTRLTVL.

The chain carries TRBV4-2 and TRBJ2-7; D is ambiguous. V was trimmed by 2 bases and J by 7 bases, leaving 15 bases between them. From germline, CDR1 is LGHNA and CDR2 YNFKEQ. This CDR3 is 14 amino acids long. CDR3 residues: CASSQRLGGLEQYF. The CDR3 region has the DNA TGTGCCAGCAGCCAACGCCTTGGCGGTTTGGAGCAGTACTTC.

V gene TRBV5-5 combines with J gene TRBJ1-5; a weak D match, TRBD1 (5 bases). Trimming pared 4 bases from V and 3 bases from J, leaving 8 bases between. The CDR3 consists of 13 residues. Germline CDR1 is SGHKS and CDR2 is YYEKEE (reference sequence). The CDR3 loop reads CASSRDYNQPQHF. DNA of the CDR3: TGTGCCAGCAGCCGGGACTACAATCAGCCCCAGCATTTT.

The rearrangement links TRBV5-1 to TRBJ2-3; TRBD2 matches 8 bases. The CDR3 sequence is 15 residues long. V was pared by 2 bases and J by 0 bases, with 2 bases of the junction left unmatched. Per germline, CDR1 SGHRS and CDR2 YFSETQ. The CDR3 sequence is CASSLSGGSTDTQYF. CDR3 in DNA: TGCGCCAGCAGCTTATCGGGGGGGAGCACAGATACGCAGTATTTT.

This clone was found once. The chain links TRBV27 to TRBJ2-1, with D perhaps TRBD2 (7 bases). With 2 bases removed from V and 6 bases from J, the gap between germline ends came to 11 bases. The CDR3 has 14 amino acids. The germline V gene has CDR1 MNHEY and CDR2 SMNVEV (reference sequence). Here the CDR3 reads CASSLGGAGNEQFF. The CDR3, as DNA: TGTGCCAGCAGTTTAGGGGGGGCTGGCAATGAGCAGTTCTTC.

This clone was seen a single time. J is TRBJ1-6 and V is TRBV6-1; D not certain. V was trimmed by 6 bases and J by 9 bases, leaving 6 bases between them. Germline values: CDR1 MNHNS, CDR2 SASEGT. The CDR3 covers 11 residues. This chain's CDR3 is CASRWSSPLHF. The CDR3 DNA sequence: TGTGCCAGCAGGTGGAGTTCACCCCTCCACTTT.

The chain uses TRBV18 and TRBJ2-7; 12 bases match TRBD1. This CDR3 has 15 residues. V dropped 2 bases and J dropped 4; count of bases not matched to a gene: 3. CDR1 is KGHSH and CDR2 is LQKENI in the germline V gene. CDR3 DNA: TGTGCCAGCTCACCAGGGACAGGGGGCCTATACGAGCAGTACTTC. Its translation is CASSPGTGGLYEQYF. The whole variable domain, remainder taken from reference TRBV18 and TRBJ2-7, is NAGVMQNPRHLVRRRGQEARLRCSPMKGHSHVYWYRQLPEEGLKFMVYLQKENIIDESGMPKERFSAEFPKEGPSILRIQQVVRGDSAAYFCASSPGTGGLYEQYFGPGTRLTVT.

V and J are TRBV7-3 and TRBJ2-7; D is undetermined. The CDR3 contains 13 residues. The germline V and J ends were trimmed by 5 bases and 6 bases, with 14 bases remaining between them. Germline CDR1 and CDR2: SGHTA and FQGTGA. The CDR3 nucleotides are TGTGCCAGCAGCCCCCGCGGCGTGGGCGAGCAGTACTTC. This encodes CASSPRGVGEQYF.

This chain links TRBV19 with TRBJ2-2, with 11 bases fitting TRBD2. Germline V gene data show CDR1 as LNHDA and CDR2 as SQIVND (reference sequence). V trimming: 4 bases; J trimming: 5 bases; junction bases outside the gene matches: 9. The length of the CDR3 is 17 residues. CDR3 protein: CASSTYSGGAATGELFF. The CDR3 region has the DNA TGTGCCAGTAGTACCTATAGCGGGGGGGCGGCGACCGGGGAGCTGTTTTTT.

The V and J genes are TRBV27 and TRBJ1-1, with 7 positions matching TRBD1. Per germline, CDR1 MNHEY and CDR2 SMNVEV (reference sequence). Unmatched junction bases numbered 5, after V lost 3 bases and J lost 4 bases. CDR3 size: 14 residues. The CDR3 nucleotides are TGTGCCAGCAGTTTGGCAGGGGGAGGCACTGAAGCTTTCTTT. This sequence encodes CASSLAGGGTEAFF.

This clone was found a few times. CDR3 sequence reads: CASSHPGMNTEAFF. Here the CDR3 DNA reads TGTGCCAGCAGCCATCCGGGAATGAACACTGAAGCTTTCTTT. This chain joins TRBV14 and TRBJ1-1; D not certain. V shed 3 bases and J shed 0 bases, with 8 bases lying between them. Germline V gene lookup returns CDR1 SGHDN and CDR2 FVKESK. CDR3 length equals 14 residues.

The chain links TRBV4-2 to TRBJ1-6; D possibly corresponds to TRBD1 (6 bases). The germline V gene has CDR1 LGHNA and CDR2 YNFKEQ. CDR3 length: 16 residues. Trimming removed 0 bases from V and 8 bases from J, with 14 bases in between. CDR3 DNA: TGTGCCAGCAGCCAAGATCAAAACAGGGTGGATTCACCCCTCCACTTT. This gives the protein CASSQDQNRVDSPLHF.

V and J are TRBV19 and TRBJ2-1, with 7 positions matching TRBD1. The germline V gene has CDR1 LNHDA and CDR2 SQIVND (reference sequence). The CDR3 consists of 16 residues. With V trimmed by 2 bases and J by 6 bases, 10 bases remained unmatched. The CDR3 here is CASSILDREFGNEQFF. CDR3 in DNA: TGTGCCAGTAGTATACTCGACAGGGAGTTTGGCAATGAGCAGTTCTTC.

The rearrangement uses TRBV27 and TRBJ2-5, with a possible D match to TRBD2 (8 bases). The CDR3 runs to 16 residues. V was clipped by 4 bases and J by 4 bases, with 19 bases between them. Germline-derived CDR1 and CDR2 are MNHEY and SMNVEV (reference sequence). CDR3 residues: CASSYLRQGLGETQYF. The CDR3, as DNA: TGTGCCAGCAGTTACCTTAGACAGGGACTAGGAGAGACCCAGTACTTC.

V usage is TRBV4-1 and J usage is TRBJ2-2; D remains unclear. From germline, CDR1 is MGHRA and CDR2 YSYEKL. V gave up 1 base and J gave up 3 bases, with 3 bases separating them. This CDR3 region has 13 residues. The CDR3 reads CASSQADTGELFF. The CDR3 DNA reads TGCGCCAGCAGCCAAGCTGACACCGGGGAGCTGTTTTTT.

J is TRBJ2-2 and V is TRBV14; 7 bases are a match to TRBD1. The trim removed 5 bases at V and 2 bases at J, leaving 5 bases unmatched. This CDR3 contains 15 residues. CDR1 and CDR2 (germline): SGHDN, FVKESK. The CDR3 DNA reads as TGTGCCAGCAGCAGACAGGGTTTCAACACCGGGGAGCTGTTTTTT. It yields the protein CASSRQGFNTGELFF.

This clone was counted only a few times. This sequence joins TRBV5-5 and TRBJ1-4; D is unresolved. Germline values: CDR1 SGHKS, CDR2 YYEKEE (reference sequence). The germline V and J ends were trimmed by 3 bases and 0 bases, with 12 bases remaining between them. The CDR3 loop spans 16 amino acids. The CDR3 here is CASSYRGVATNEKLFF. The DNA for the CDR3 is TGTGCCAGCAGCTACCGCGGGGTAGCAACTAATGAAAAACTGTTTTTT.

A remark on this clone: Germline is not matched at one junction end, which may reflect a read error. The chain has TRBV5-6 and TRBJ2-7; D remains unclear. This CDR3 region has 14 residues. The V gene's germline CDR1 is SGHDT and CDR2 YYEEEE. Here the CDR3 reads CASTLDSVRYEQYF. The CDR3, as DNA: TGTGCCAGCACCTTGGATTCTGTTCGGTACGAGCAGTACTTC.

This chain connects TRBV2 to TRBJ2-3; 7 bases align to TRBD2. J gave up 1 base and V 9 bases, and 10 bases lay outside the gene matches. CDR1 SNHLY and CDR2 FYNNEI come from the germline V gene. The CDR3 is 15 residues long. CDR3 sequence (DNA): TGTGCCAGTGGGTATGGGGGGGGAGGCACAGATACGCAGTATTTT. The encoded protein is CASGYGGGGTDTQYF.

This clone occurred once. The genes are TRBV7-8 and TRBJ1-2; 10 positions agree with TRBD1. The V segment lost 5 bases and the J segment 6 bases; nucleotides outside the gene matches: 12. This CDR3 is 16 amino acids long. The germline gives CDR1 SGHVS, CDR2 FQNEAQ. The CDR3 sequence: CASSPSPGQGNHGYTF. In nucleotides, the CDR3 is TGTGCCAGCAGCCCTAGCCCGGGACAGGGGAACCATGGCTACACCTTC.

This rearrangement joins TRBV5-1 to TRBJ2-2; 7 nucleotides agree with TRBD1. The CDR3 sequence is 20 residues long. The V gene's germline CDR1 is SGHRS and CDR2 YFSETQ. The V segment lost 0 bases and the J segment 3 bases; nucleotides outside the gene matches: 17. CDR3 sequence (DNA): TGCGCCAGCAGCTTGGGGGCTCCTGCCCGGGACAGAACCTACACCGGGGAGCTGTTTTTT. Protein: CASSLGAPARDRTYTGELFF.

The chain has TRBV9 and TRBJ1-1, with D hard to call. The ends were cut back, 3 bases at V and 1 base at J, with 10 bases in the middle. Germline CDR1 SGDLS, CDR2 YYNGEE. This CDR3 is 14 amino acids long. The CDR3 nucleotides are TGTGCCAGCAGCGCCGGGAGTTGGAACACTGAAGCTTTCTTT. This gives the protein CASSAGSWNTEAFF.

This clone was picked up a small number of times. The V call is TRBV9, the J call TRBJ1-2; 7 bases line up with TRBD1. Looked up from germline, CDR1 is SGDLS and CDR2 is YYNGEE. This CDR3 region has 15 residues. V was clipped by 2 bases and J by 4 bases; unmatched bases: 8. CDR3 nucleotide sequence: TGTGCCAGCAGCGTTTCGACAGGGAATGGCTATGGCTACACCTTC. This translates into CASSVSTGNGYGYTF. Together with reference TRBV9 and TRBJ1-2, the CDR3 gives the full variable domain: DSGVTQTPKHLITATGQRVTLRCSPRSGDLSVYWYQQSLDQGLQFLIQYYNGEERAKGNILERFSAQQFPDLHSELNLSSLELGDSALYFCASSVSTGNGYGYTFGSGTRLTVV.

Turning to this clone: One end of the junction does not line up with germline, which may come from a read error. The chain uses TRBV7-9 and TRBJ2-7, with TRBD1 matching 9 bases. Germline values: CDR1 SEHNR, CDR2 FQNEAQ (reference sequence). This CDR3 contains 15 residues. The CDR3 DNA is TGTTCCAGCAGCTTGTACGTCGGGACAGGGAACGAGCAGTACTTC. It encodes CSSSLYVGTGNEQYF.

The chain recombines TRBV15 with TRBJ1-1; TRBD1 might be the D (5 bases). The CDR3 is 11 residues long. Germline CDR1 and CDR2: LNHNV and YYDKDF (reference sequence). Trimming stripped 5 bases from V and 8 bases from J, with 9 bases between. The CDR3 DNA is TGTGCCACCAGCCTGGGGCGAGAAGCTTTCTTT. Amino acids: CATSLGREAFF.